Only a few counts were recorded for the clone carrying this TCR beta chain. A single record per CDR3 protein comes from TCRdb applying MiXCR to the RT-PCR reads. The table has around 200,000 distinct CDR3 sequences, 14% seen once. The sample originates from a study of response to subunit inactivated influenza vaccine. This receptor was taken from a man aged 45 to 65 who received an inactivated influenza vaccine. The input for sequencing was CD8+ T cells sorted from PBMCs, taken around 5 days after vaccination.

The CDR3 nucleotides are TGTGCCAGCAGTGAGCGACAGGGAGGGTACTACGAGCAGTACTTC. It codes for CASSERQGGYYEQYF. The rearrangement links TRBV28 to TRBJ2-7, with D perhaps assigned TRBD1 or TRBD2 (7 bases each). V lost 5 bases and J 3 bases, leaving 17 bases between the germline ends. Germline-derived CDR1 and CDR2 are MDHEN and SYDVKM. The CDR3 is 15 amino acids.